What follows is one T cell receptor (beta chain) and its context. The antigen remains unidentified. A much larger clone differs from this one at a single base, so this may be a read error. The germline CDR1 and CDR2 sequences are MDHEN and SYDVKM. The CDR3 runs 14 residues. This specimen belongs to a study of T-cell reconstitution after alpha-beta-depleted transplantation in children. Study-wide points: By about two months after transplant, alpha-beta T cells reportedly arose from several hundred graft clones that had expanded.

Unique molecular identifiers featured in how the TCRbeta library was prepared. TCRdb analysed the PCR reads with MiXCR anew, one entry per CDR3 protein. The top ten clones hold just over 2% of a sample with 400,000 to 550,000 distinct CDR3 sequences, 8% to 11% of them seen once. The clonotype originates from a child younger than 10 with inherited bone marrow failure, due to receive a stem cell transplant. The chain combines TRBV28 with TRBJ1-1; D remains unclear. The source material was PBMCs, sampled before TCRalphabeta/CD19-depleted stem cell transplant. Written as DNA, the CDR3 is TGTGCCAGCAGTTTCCCAGGATCGATCACTGAAGCTCTCTTT. Translating gives CASSFPGSITEALF.